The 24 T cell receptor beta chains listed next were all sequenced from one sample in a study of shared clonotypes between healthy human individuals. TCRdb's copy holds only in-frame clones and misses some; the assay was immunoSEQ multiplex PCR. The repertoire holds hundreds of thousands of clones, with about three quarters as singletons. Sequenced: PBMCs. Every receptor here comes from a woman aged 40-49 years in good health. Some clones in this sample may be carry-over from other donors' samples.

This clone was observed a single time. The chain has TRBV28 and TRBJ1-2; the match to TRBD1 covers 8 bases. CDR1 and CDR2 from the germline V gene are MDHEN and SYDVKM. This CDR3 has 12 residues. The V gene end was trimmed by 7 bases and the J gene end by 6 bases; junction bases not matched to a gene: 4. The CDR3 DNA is TGTGCCAGCACTATGGACAGGGATGGCTACACCTTC. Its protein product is CASTMDRDGYTF.

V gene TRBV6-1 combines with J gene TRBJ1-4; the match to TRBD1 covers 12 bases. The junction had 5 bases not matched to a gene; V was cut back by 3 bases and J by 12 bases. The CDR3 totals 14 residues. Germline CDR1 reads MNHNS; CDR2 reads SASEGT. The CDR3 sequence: CASSDRDRGRQLFF. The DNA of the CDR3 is TGTGCCAGCAGTGACCGGGACAGGGGGCGCCAACTGTTTTTT.

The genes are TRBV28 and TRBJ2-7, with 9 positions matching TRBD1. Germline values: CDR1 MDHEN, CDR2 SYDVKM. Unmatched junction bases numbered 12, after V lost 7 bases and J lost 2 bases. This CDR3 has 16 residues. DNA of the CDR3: TGTGCCAGCATTAATTACGGGACAGGGCGAGCCTACGAGCAGTACTTC. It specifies CASINYGTGRAYEQYF. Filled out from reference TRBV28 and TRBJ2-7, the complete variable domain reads DVKVTQSSRYLVKRTGEKVFLECVQDMDHENMFWYRQDPGLGLRLIYFSYDVKMKEKGDIPEGYSVSREKKERFSLILESASTNQTSMYLCASINYGTGRAYEQYFGPGTRLTVT.

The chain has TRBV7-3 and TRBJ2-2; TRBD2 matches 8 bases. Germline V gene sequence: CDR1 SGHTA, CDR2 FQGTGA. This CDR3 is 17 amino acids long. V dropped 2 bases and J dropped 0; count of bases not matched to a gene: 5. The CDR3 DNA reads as TGTGCCAGCAGCTTAGTGGCGGGAGGAGCGAACACCGGGGAGCTGTTTTTT. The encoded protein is CASSLVAGGANTGELFF.

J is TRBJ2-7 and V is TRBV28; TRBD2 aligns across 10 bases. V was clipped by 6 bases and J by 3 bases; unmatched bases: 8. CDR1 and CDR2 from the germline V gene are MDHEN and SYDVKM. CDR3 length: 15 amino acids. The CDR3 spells CASSAPSSGSYEQYF. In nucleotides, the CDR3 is TGTGCCAGCAGCGCACCCTCTAGCGGGAGCTACGAGCAGTACTTC.

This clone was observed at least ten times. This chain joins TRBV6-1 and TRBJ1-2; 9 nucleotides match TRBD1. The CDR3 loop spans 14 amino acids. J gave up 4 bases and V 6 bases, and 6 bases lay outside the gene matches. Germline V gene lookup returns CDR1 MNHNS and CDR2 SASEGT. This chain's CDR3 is CASRPGQGLYGYTF. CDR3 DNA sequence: TGTGCCAGCAGGCCGGGACAGGGACTCTATGGCTACACCTTC.

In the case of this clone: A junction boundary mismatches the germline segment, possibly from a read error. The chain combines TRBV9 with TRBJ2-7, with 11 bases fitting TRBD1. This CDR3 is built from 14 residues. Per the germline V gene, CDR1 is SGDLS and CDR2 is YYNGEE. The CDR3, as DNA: TGTACCAGCAGCTCGGGACAGGGGGTCTACGAGCAGTACTTC. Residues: CTSSSGQGVYEQYF.

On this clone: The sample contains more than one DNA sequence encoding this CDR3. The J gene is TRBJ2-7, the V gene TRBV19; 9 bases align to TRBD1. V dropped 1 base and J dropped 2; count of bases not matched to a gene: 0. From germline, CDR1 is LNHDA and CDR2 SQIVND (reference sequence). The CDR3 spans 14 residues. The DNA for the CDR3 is TGTGCCAGTAGTATAGGGACAGGGGCCTACGAGCAGTACTTC. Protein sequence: CASSIGTGAYEQYF.

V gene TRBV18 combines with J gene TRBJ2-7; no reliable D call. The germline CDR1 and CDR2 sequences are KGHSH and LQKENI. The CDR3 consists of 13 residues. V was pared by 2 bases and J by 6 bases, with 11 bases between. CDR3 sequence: CASSPGYPSEQYF. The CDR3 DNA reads TGTGCCAGCTCACCAGGGTACCCATCCGAGCAGTACTTC.

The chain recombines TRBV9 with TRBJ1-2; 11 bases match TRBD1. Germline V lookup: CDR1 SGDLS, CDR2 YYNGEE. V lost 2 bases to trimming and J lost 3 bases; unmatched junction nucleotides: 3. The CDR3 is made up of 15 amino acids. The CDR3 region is CASSVRTGGDYGYTF. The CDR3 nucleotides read TGTGCCAGCAGCGTTAGGACAGGGGGCGACTATGGCTACACCTTC.

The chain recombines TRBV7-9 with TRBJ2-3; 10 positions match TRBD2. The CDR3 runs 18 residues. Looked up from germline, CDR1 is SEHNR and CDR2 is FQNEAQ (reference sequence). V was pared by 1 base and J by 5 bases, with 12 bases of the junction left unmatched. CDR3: CASSLVLGTASGRDTQYF. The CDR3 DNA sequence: TGTGCCAGCAGCTTAGTCTTGGGGACCGCTAGCGGGAGAGATACGCAGTATTTT.

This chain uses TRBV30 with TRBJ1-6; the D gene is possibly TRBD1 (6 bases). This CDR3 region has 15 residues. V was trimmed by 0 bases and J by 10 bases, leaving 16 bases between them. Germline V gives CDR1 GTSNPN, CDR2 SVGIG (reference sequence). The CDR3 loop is CAWSVRDNFYSPLHF. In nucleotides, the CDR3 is TGTGCCTGGAGTGTCAGGGACAACTTTTACTCACCCCTCCACTTT.

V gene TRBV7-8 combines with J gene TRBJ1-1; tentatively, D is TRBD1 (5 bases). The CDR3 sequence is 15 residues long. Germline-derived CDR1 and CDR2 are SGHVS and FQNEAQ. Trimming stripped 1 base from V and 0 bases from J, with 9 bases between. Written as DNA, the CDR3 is TGTGCCAGCAGCTTAGTACGGGGACTGAACACTGAAGCTTTCTTT. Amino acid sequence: CASSLVRGLNTEAFF.

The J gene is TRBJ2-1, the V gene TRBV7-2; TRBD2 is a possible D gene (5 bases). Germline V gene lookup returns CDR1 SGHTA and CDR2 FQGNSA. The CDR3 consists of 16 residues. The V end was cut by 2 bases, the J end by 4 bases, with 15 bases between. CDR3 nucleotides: TGTGCCAGCAGCTTATCCAGCGGTGATTTATACAATGAGCAGTTCTTC. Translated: CASSLSSGDLYNEQFF. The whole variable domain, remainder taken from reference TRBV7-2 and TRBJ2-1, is GAGVSQSPSNKVTEKGKDVELRCDPISGHTALYWYRQSLGQGLEFLIYFQGNSAPDKSGLPSDRFSAERTGGSVSTLTIQRTQQEDSAVYLCASSLSSGDLYNEQFFGPGTRLTVL.

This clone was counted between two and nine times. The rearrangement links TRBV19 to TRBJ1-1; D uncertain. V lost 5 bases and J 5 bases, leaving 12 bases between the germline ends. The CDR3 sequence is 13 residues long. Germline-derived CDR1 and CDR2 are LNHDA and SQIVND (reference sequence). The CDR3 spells CASSHTLETEAFF. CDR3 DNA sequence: TGTGCCAGTAGTCACACTTTGGAGACTGAAGCTTTCTTT.

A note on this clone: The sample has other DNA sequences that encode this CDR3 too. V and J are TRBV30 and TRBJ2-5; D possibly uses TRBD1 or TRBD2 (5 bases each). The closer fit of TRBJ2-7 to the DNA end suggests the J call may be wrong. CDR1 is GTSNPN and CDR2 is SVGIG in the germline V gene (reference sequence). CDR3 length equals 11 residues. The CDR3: CAWAGSYEQYF. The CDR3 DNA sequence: TGTGCCTGGGCAGGGAGCTACGAGCAGTACTTC.

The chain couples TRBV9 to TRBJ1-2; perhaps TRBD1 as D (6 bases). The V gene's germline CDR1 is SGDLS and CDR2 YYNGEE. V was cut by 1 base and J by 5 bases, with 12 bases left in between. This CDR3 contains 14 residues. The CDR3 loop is CASSVNSGQYGYTF. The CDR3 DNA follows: TGTGCCAGCAGCGTAAATAGCGGACAGTATGGCTACACCTTC.

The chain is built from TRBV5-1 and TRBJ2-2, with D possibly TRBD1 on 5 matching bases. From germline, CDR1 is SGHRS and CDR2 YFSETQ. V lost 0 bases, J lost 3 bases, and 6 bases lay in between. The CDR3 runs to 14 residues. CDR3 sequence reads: CASSLGQYTGELFF. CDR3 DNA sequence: TGCGCCAGCAGCTTGGGACAGTACACCGGGGAGCTGTTTTTT.

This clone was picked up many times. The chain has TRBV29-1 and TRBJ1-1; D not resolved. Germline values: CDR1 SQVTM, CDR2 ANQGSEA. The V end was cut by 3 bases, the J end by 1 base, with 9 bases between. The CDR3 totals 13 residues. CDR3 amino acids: CSVDAAGNTEAFF. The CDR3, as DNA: TGCAGCGTTGACGCAGCCGGGAACACTGAAGCTTTCTTT.

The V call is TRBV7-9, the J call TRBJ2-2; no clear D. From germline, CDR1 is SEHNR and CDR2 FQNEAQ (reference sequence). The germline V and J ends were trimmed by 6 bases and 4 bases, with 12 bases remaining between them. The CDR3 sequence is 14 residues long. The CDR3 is CASRSPHLTGELFF. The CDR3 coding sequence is TGTGCCAGCAGGAGCCCCCATCTCACCGGGGAGCTGTTTTTT.

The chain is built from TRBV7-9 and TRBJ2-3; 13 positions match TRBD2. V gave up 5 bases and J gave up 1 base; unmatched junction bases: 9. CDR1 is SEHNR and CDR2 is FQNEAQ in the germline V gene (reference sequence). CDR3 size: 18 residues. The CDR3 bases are TGTGCCAGCAGCGACTCCGCCGGACTAGCGGGAGGCACAGATACGCAGTATTTT. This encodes CASSDSAGLAGGTDTQYF.

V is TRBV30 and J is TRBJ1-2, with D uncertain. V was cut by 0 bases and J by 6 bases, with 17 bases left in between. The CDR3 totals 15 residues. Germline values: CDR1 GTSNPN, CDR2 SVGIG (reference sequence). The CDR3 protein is CAWSVGGKGAHGYTF. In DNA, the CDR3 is TGTGCCTGGAGTGTCGGAGGGAAGGGAGCTCATGGCTACACCTTC.

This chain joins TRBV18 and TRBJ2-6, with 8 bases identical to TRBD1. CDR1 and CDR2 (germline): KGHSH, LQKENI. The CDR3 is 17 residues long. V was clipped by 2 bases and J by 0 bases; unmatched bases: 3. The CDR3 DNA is TGTGCCAGCTCACCAGGACAGGGTAACTCTGGGGCCAACGTCCTGACTTTC. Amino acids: CASSPGQGNSGANVLTF.

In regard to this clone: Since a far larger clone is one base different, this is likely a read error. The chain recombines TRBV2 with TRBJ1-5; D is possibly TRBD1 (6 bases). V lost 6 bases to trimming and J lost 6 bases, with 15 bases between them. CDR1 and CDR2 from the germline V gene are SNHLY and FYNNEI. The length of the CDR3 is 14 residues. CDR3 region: CASSPEGEAQPQHF. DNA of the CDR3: TGTGCCAGCAGCCCGGAGGGGGAGGCTCAGCCCCAGCATTTT.